This T cell receptor beta chain was identified in a study of spatial heterogeneity in lung cancer. General observations from the study: For expanded intratumoral alpha and beta TCRs, counts tracked tumor mutation counts.

The CDR3 consists of 15 residues. Trimming shortened V by 6 bases and J by 4 bases, and 16 bases separated the two germline ends. Germline CDR1 is KGHSH and CDR2 is LQKENI. The time point: sample taken at primary tumor resection. Unsorted whole RNA from tumor, nontumor lung or frozen PBMC underwent sequencing. TCRdb used MiXCR to reprocess the 5' RACE reads, holding one entry per CDR3 protein. This sample has about 9,800 distinct CDR3 sequences; under 6.5% occur once, and the top ten carry around 10%. Sample share makes this clonotype medium-sized. Its antigen is not known. This beta chain lies outside the target of a library built for alpha chains; its clone size means little.

The sequencing here drew on lung tumor tissue, taken at surgery. This chain uses TRBV18 with TRBJ1-5; D is possibly TRBD1 (6 bases). The receptor was derived from a male donor with early-stage non-small cell lung cancer. The DNA of the CDR3 is TGTGCCAGCTCCGCTTCGATGGACAGTAATCAGCCCCAGCATTTT. As protein: CASSASMDSNQPQHF.